This T cell receptor beta chain was sequenced during a study of control samples from healthy donors and cancer patients. Profiled with immunoSEQ multiplex PCR; TCRdb holds only in-frame clones, not every one. The data show around 140,000 clones, with 85% to 95% seen just once and roughly 13% held by the top ten. Trimming removed 3 bases at V and 0 bases at J, with 8 bases between. The CDR3 spans 14 residues. Looked up from germline, CDR1 is WNHNN and CDR2 is SYGVQD (reference sequence). The sample consisted of blood. The clonotype comes from a middle-aged man in good health. The chain couples TRBV10-1 to TRBJ2-5; maybe TRBD1 (6 bases). The CDR3 region has the DNA TGCGCCAGCAGTGAATCAGGGGACCAAGAGACCCAGTACTTC. Protein sequence: CASSESGDQETQYF.